The source of this T cell receptor (beta chain) is a study of vaccination effects on CD4 cells after COVID-19. This clone was counted a few times. The antigen remains undetermined. Assay: immunoSEQ multiplex PCR; the TCRdb copy retains only in-frame clones and omits some. In the table there are roughly 60,000 clones, about 69% of which are singletons. CDR1 is SNHLY and CDR2 is FYNNEI in the germline V gene. Trimming removed 2 bases from V and 7 bases from J, with 11 bases in between. The length of the CDR3 is 13 residues. Once cultured for roughly nine days, the cells underwent separation to obtain CD4+ T cells.

The chain recombines TRBV2 with TRBJ1-1; a possible D gene is TRBD1 (6 bases). This TCR derives from a human donor who had a prior SARS-CoV-2 infection. Source: CD4+ T cells from PBMCs cultured without peptide, taken before COVID-19 vaccination. The CDR3 spells CASSEMDSLEAFF. CDR3 bases: TGTGCCAGCAGTGAAATGGACAGTCTTGAAGCTTTCTTT.